This TCR beta chain was captured in a study of T cells after posttransplantation cyclophosphamide. The CDR3 loop spans 13 amino acids. The V end was cut by 6 bases, the J end by 6 bases, with 14 bases between. CDR1 and CDR2 (germline): LNHDA, SQIVND (reference sequence). Here immunoSEQ multiplex PCR was the method, and the copy in TCRdb shows in-frame clones only, minus some. The repertoire holds approximately 52,000 clones, with about 86% as singletons. To note about this clone: Its antigen is as yet unknown.

Regarding the study as a whole: Skin or GI-infiltrating T cells shared few TRB sequences with blood.

The sample consisted of PBMCs. The receptor comes from a man under 40 with a blood cancer, CMV-positive, and with a related stem cell donor. The V and J genes are TRBV19 and TRBJ1-2; D might be TRBD1 (5 bases). Written as DNA, the CDR3 is TGTGCCAGTAGCTACGACAGAATGAATGGCTACACCTTC. It encodes CASSYDRMNGYTF.